This T cell receptor (beta chain) was identified in a study of blood T cells in healthy people across ages. The V gene's germline CDR1 is MNHEY and CDR2 SMNVEV (reference sequence). CDR3 length equals 16 residues. The V gene end was trimmed by 3 bases and the J gene end by 2 bases; junction bases not matched to a gene: 7. Together with a sample-barcoded 5' primer, a J-beta primer mix was included in a second PCR lasting roughly 6 to 12 cycles. TCRdb re-called the 5' RACE reads with MiXCR, one entry per CDR3 protein. Of about 1.6 million distinct CDR3 sequences in the sample, almost 35% are singletons; the top ten hold roughly 10%. This clonotype was detected a few times.

The sequenced sample consisted of blood. The source is a woman in her thirties in good health. V and J are TRBV27 and TRBJ2-7; 10 bases are a match to TRBD1. CDR3 region: CASSFRGTGDPYEQYF. The CDR3 nucleotides are TGTGCCAGCAGTTTCCGAGGGACAGGGGACCCCTACGAGCAGTACTTC.